These T cell receptor beta chains were read from a single sample in a study of blood T cell repertoires in COVID-19. Method: immunoSEQ multiplex PCR; TCRdb's copy keeps in-frame clones and lacks some. The data show some 210,000 clones, about 91% seen once. The sample comprised peripheral blood. The source is a man younger than 45 with acute or convalescent COVID-19. CDR3s include the opening cysteine and the closing phenylalanine or tryptophan. D genes are given only for firm matches. Size is stated for part of the rows, as once, few or many counts, or as a class when the clone is expanded.

TRBV30,TRBJ2-3,14,-,-,TGTGCCTGGAGTGGAGGGTGGGGCACAGATACGCAGTATTTT,CAWSGGWGTDTQYF
TRBV18,TRBJ1-1,18,-,-,TGTGCCAGCTCACCACTCCGAGTTTCGGACTCAGGGAACACTGAAGCTTTCTTT,CASSPLRVSDSGNTEAFF
TRBV5-1,TRBJ2-6,18,-,TRBD1,TGCGCCAGCAGCTCTCCGGGACAGGGCCTCTCTGGGGCCAACGTCCTGACTTTC,CASSSPGQGLSGANVLTF
TRBV5-1,TRBJ2-1,13,-,TRBD2,TGCGCCAGCAGCACGGGAGGGCCAGGGGAGCAGTTCTTC,CASSTGGPGEQFF
TRBV19,TRBJ2-5,13,-,-,TGTGCCAGTAGTACGGACCGCGGGGAGACCCAGTACTTC,CASSTDRGETQYF
TRBV5-1,TRBJ1-1,12,-,TRBD1,TGCGCCAGCAGCATTGGACAGGCCGAAGCTTTCTTT,CASSIGQAEAFF
TRBV11-2,TRBJ2-5,15,-,TRBD1,TGTGCCAGCAGCCAACTGAGGACAGGACAAGAGACCCAGTACTTC,CASSQLRTGQETQYF
TRBV24-1,TRBJ2-2,16,-,-,TGTGCCACCAGTATGGGGGGAACTATGAGGACCGGGGAGCTGTTTTTT,CATSMGGTMRTGELFF
TRBV9,TRBJ2-1,15,-,-,TGTGCCAGCAGCCCTCGGAGCGTCAGTCGGGATGAGCAGTTCTTC,CASSPRSVSRDEQFF
TRBV11-2,TRBJ1-2,14,-,TRBD1,TGTGCCAGCAGCCGAGGACAGGGGAGCTATGGCTACACCTTC,CASSRGQGSYGYTF
TRBV5-1,TRBJ2-1,14,once,-,TGCGCCAGCAGCAGGGGACAAAACTACAATGAGCAGTTCTTC,CASSRGQNYNEQFF
TRBV27,TRBJ2-1,15,-,-,TGTGCCAGCAGTTTATTAGCTAGTTCCCTCAATGAGCAGTTCTTC,CASSLLASSLNEQFF
TRBV2,TRBJ1-2,17,-,TRBD1,TGTGCCAGCACCCTGGGACAGGGCAAGAGGAGGGGTTATGGCTACACCTTC,CASTLGQGKRRGYGYTF
TRBV6-6,TRBJ2-5,13,-,TRBD1,TGTGCCAGCAGTTACTCGACAGGGGAGACCCAGTACTTC,CASSYSTGETQYF
TRBV5-1,TRBJ2-1,15,once,TRBD1,TGCGCCAGCAGCCAATCCGGGACAGGGATCGATGAGCAGTTCTTC,CASSQSGTGIDEQFF
TRBV4-1,TRBJ2-1,16,-,TRBD2,TGCGCCAGCAGCCAGGGGGTAGCGGGAGGGCCCGATGAGCAGTTCTTC,CASSQGVAGGPDEQFF